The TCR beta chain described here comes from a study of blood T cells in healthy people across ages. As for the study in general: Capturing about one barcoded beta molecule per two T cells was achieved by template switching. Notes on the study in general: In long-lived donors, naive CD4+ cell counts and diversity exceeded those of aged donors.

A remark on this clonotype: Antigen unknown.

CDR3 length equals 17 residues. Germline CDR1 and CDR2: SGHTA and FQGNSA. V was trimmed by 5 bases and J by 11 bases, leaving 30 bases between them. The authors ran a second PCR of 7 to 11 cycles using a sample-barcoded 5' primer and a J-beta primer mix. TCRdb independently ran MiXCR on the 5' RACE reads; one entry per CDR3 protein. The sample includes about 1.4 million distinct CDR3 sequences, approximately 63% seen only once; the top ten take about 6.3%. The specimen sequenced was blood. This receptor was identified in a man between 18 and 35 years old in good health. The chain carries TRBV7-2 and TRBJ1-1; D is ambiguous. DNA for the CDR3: TGTGCCAGCAGCCTAGAGTTATCCGACACCACTTTACAGTGGGCTTTCTTT. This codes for CASSLELSDTTLQWAFF.